The rows below give T cell receptor beta chains drawn from one sample of a study of monozygotic twins with inflammatory bowel disease. TCRdb reanalyzed the 5' RACE reads and collapses them to one entry per CDR3 protein, without DNA. Its table records roughly 200,000 distinct CDR3 sequences. Sequencing input: blood. The receptors were sampled from a human donor with ulcerative colitis or Crohn's disease, or a healthy co-twin of an affected twin (not recorded which). Each CDR3 is given with its conserved first and last residue.

v_gene: TRBV5-1; j_gene: TRBJ2-2; CDR3aa: CASSPLTSGRADTGELFF
v_gene: TRBV5-1; j_gene: TRBJ1-6; CDR3aa: CASRSHLDSPLHF
v_gene: TRBV15; j_gene: TRBJ2-7; CDR3aa: CATSLDSYEQYF
v_gene: TRBV5-4; j_gene: TRBJ2-5; CDR3aa: CASSQGLAGGETQYF
v_gene: TRBV30; j_gene: TRBJ2-7; CDR3aa: CASRVGGRNSYEQYF
v_gene: TRBV12-3/TRBV12-4; j_gene: TRBJ1-1; CDR3aa: CASRINGATEAFF
v_gene: TRBV7-2; j_gene: TRBJ2-2; CDR3aa: CASSLWGENTGELFF
v_gene: TRBV7-8; j_gene: TRBJ1-2; CDR3aa: CASSLAGQGAGGYTF
v_gene: TRBV29-1; j_gene: TRBJ2-5; CDR3aa: CSVVPALYGETQYF
v_gene: TRBV20-1; j_gene: TRBJ2-7; CDR3aa: CSATARGATYEQYF
v_gene: TRBV5-1; j_gene: TRBJ1-2; CDR3aa: CASSLEGILYGYTF
v_gene: TRBV5-1; j_gene: TRBJ2-5; CDR3aa: CASTRGGETQYF
v_gene: TRBV5-1; j_gene: TRBJ2-7; CDR3aa: CASSLRLAGDASYEQYF
v_gene: TRBV7-2; j_gene: TRBJ2-5; CDR3aa: CASSLSSGVKETQYF
v_gene: TRBV5-1; j_gene: TRBJ1-6; CDR3aa: CASSSGTLNSPLHF
v_gene: TRBV19; j_gene: TRBJ2-1; CDR3aa: CASRIGQGIGEQFF
v_gene: TRBV25-1; j_gene: TRBJ1-1; CDR3aa: CASSEPTENTEAFF
v_gene: TRBV7-2; j_gene: TRBJ1-4; CDR3aa: CASSSVPNEKLFF
v_gene: TRBV6-5; j_gene: TRBJ2-1; CDR3aa: CASSYALAGNNEQFF
v_gene: TRBV5-6; j_gene: TRBJ2-7; CDR3aa: CASNIQGFWNEQYF
v_gene: TRBV5-1; j_gene: TRBJ2-5; CDR3aa: CASRGLAGAEGETQYF
v_gene: TRBV20-1; j_gene: TRBJ2-5; CDR3aa: CSARATGGKTQYF
v_gene: TRBV20-1; j_gene: TRBJ2-1; CDR3aa: CSARSGLNEQFF
v_gene: TRBV20-1; j_gene: TRBJ1-6; CDR3aa: CSASRGDTYNSPLHF
v_gene: TRBV29-1; j_gene: TRBJ1-2; CDR3aa: CSVRRDSLIHDGYTF
v_gene: TRBV4-2; j_gene: TRBJ1-2; CDR3aa: CASSQPTTGGYGYTF
v_gene: TRBV12-3/TRBV12-4; j_gene: TRBJ1-3; CDR3aa: CASSLGQGVRDTIYF
v_gene: TRBV7-9; j_gene: TRBJ2-3; CDR3aa: CASSLVGDPDTQYF
v_gene: TRBV30; j_gene: TRBJ2-2; CDR3aa: CAWSVGAFRRGELFF
v_gene: TRBV4-1; j_gene: TRBJ2-7; CDR3aa: CASSQDYQGTSHPNQQYF
v_gene: TRBV11-1; j_gene: TRBJ2-6; CDR3aa: CASSPLRGGPTSSGANVLTF
v_gene: TRBV20-1; j_gene: TRBJ2-7; CDR3aa: CSAIFSGGTYEQYF
v_gene: TRBV20-1; j_gene: TRBJ2-7; CDR3aa: CSARDLQGASYEQYF
v_gene: TRBV5-1; j_gene: TRBJ2-1; CDR3aa: CASSTPGQGARHEQFF
v_gene: TRBV5-1; j_gene: TRBJ2-7; CDR3aa: CASSLRDRPIYEQYF
v_gene: TRBV25-1; j_gene: TRBJ2-1; CDR3aa: CASSEGGRGPYNEQFF
v_gene: TRBV5-1; j_gene: TRBJ2-1; CDR3aa: CASSLVSIGIKNEQFF
v_gene: TRBV28; j_gene: TRBJ2-1; CDR3aa: CASNPTSGGATYNEQFF
v_gene: TRBV7-9; j_gene: TRBJ1-4; CDR3aa: CASSAGGTVNDKLFF
v_gene: TRBV7-2; j_gene: TRBJ2-2; CDR3aa: CATRSGLNGELFF